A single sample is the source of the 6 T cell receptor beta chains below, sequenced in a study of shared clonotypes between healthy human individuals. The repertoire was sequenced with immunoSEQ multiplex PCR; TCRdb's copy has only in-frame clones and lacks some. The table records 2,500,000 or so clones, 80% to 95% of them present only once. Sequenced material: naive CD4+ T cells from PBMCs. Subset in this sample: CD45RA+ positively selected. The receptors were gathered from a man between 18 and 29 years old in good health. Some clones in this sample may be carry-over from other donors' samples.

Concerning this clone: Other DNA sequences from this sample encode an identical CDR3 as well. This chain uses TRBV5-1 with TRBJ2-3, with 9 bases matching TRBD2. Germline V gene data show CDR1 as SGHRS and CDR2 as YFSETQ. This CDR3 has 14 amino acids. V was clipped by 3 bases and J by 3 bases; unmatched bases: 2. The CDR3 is CASSYLAGTDTQYF. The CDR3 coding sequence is TGCGCCAGCAGCTATCTAGCGGGGACAGATACGCAGTATTTT.

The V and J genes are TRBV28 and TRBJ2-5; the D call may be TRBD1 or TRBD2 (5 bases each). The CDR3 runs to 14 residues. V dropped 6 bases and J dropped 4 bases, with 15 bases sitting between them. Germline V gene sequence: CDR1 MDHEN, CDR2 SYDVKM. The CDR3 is CASSPSGGPETQYF. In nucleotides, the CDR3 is TGTGCCAGCAGCCCAAGTGGGGGACCAGAGACCCAGTACTTC.

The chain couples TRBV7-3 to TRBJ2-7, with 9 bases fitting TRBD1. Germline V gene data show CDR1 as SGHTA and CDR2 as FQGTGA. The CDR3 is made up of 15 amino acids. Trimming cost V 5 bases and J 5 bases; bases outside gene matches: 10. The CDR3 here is CASSPRGTGSHEQYF. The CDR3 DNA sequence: TGTGCCAGCAGCCCCCGGGGGACAGGGAGCCACGAGCAGTACTTC.

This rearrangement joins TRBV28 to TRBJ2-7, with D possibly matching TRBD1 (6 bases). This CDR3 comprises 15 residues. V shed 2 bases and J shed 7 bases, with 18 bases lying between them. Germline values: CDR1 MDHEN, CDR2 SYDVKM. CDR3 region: CASSLASRGGREQYF. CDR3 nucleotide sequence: TGTGCCAGCAGTTTAGCTAGCAGGGGTGGTCGGGAGCAGTACTTC.

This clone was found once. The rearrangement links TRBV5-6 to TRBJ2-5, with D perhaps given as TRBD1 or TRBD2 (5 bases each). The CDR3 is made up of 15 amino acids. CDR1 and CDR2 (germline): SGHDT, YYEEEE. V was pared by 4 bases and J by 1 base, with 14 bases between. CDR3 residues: CASSPGTWAQETQYF. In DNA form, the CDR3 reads TGTGCCAGCAGCCCCGGGACCTGGGCCCAAGAGACCCAGTACTTC. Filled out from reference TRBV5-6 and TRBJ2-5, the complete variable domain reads DAGVTQSPTHLIKTRGQQVTLRCSPKSGHDTVSWYQQALGQGPQFIFQYYEEEERQRGNFPDRFSGHQFPNYSSELNVNALLLGDSALYLCASSPGTWAQETQYFGPGTRLLVL.

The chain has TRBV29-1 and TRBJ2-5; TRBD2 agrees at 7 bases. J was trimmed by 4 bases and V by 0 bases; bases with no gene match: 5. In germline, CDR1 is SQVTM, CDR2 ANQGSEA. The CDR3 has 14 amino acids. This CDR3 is CSVEDTSGIETQYF. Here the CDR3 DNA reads TGCAGCGTTGAAGACACAAGCGGGATAGAGACCCAGTACTTC.